This paragraph covers one T cell receptor (beta chain) sequence. As yet, its antigen is unknown. This entry belongs to a study of blood T cells in healthy people across ages. Germline V gene sequence: CDR1 MNHEY, CDR2 SVGAGI. The V gene lost 8 bases and the J gene lost 0 bases, with 10 bases spanning the gap. There are 13 residues in the CDR3. Overall study results and limits: Diversity estimated from one million T cells was considered an underestimate. PBMCs that were unsorted prevented a conclusive naive versus antigen-experienced comparison.

Through a sample-barcoded 5' primer and a J-beta primer mix, a second PCR was run for roughly 6 to 11 cycles. TCRdb called the 5' RACE reads again in MiXCR, with one record for every CDR3 protein. The table lists 650,000 to 1,000,000 distinct CDR3 sequences, roughly 40% of them singletons, with about an eighth in the top ten. At least 6 million PBMCs were isolated per sample. The specimen sequenced was blood. The origin of this receptor is a man younger than 35 in good health. The V and J genes are TRBV6-5 and TRBJ1-1; D not resolved. The CDR3 bases are TGTGCCAGCGGCCGAGGAGTGAACACTGAAGCTTTCTTT. Its translation: CASGRGVNTEAFF.